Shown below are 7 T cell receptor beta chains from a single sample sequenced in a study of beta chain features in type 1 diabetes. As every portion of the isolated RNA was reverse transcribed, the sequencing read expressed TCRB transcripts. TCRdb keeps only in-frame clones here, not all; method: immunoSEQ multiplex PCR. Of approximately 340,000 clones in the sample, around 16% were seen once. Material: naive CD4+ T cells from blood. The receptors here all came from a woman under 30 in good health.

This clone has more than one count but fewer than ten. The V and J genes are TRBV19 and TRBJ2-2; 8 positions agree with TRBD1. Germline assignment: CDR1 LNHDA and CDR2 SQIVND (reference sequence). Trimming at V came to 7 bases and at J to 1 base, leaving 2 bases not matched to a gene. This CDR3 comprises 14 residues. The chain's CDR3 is CASIGTGNTGELFF. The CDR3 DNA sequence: TGTGCCAGTATAGGGACAGGGAACACCGGGGAGCTGTTTTTT.

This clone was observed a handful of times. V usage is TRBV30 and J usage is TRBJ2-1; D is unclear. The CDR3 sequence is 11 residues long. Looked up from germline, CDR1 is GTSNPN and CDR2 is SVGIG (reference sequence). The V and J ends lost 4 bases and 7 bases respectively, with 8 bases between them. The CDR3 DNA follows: TGTGCCTGGACAAACTTGAATGAGCAGTTCTTC. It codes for CAWTNLNEQFF. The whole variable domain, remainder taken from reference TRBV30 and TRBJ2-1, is SQTIHQWPATLVQPVGSPLSLECTVEGTSNPNLYWYRQAAGRGLQLLFYSVGIGQISSEVPQNLSASRPQDRQFILSSKKLLLSDSGFYLCAWTNLNEQFFGPGTRLTVL.

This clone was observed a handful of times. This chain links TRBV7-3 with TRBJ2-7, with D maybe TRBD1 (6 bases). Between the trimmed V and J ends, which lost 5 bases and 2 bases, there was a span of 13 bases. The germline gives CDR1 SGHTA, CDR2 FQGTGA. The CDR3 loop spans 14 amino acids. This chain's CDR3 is CASSLDGGPYEQYF. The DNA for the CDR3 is TGTGCCAGCAGCCTGGATGGGGGCCCCTACGAGCAGTACTTC. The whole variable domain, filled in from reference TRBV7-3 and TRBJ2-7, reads GAGVSQTPSNKVTEKGKYVELRCDPISGHTALYWYRQSLGQGPEFLIYFQGTGAADDSGLPNDRFFAVRPEGSVSTLKIQRTERGDSAVYLCASSLDGGPYEQYFGPGTRLTVT.

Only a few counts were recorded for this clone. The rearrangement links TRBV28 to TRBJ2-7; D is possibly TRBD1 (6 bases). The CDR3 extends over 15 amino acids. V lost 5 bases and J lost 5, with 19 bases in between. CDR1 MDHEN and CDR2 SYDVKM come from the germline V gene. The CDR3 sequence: CASSQPGEVTHEQYF. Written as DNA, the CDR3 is TGTGCCAGCAGTCAACCAGGGGAAGTGACACACGAGCAGTACTTC.

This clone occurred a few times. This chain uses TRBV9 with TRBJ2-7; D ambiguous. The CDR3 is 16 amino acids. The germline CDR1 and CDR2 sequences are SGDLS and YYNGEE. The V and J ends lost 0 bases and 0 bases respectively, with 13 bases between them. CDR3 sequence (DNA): TGTGCCAGCAGCGTAGAAGTCGGGTCAAGCTCCTACGAGCAGTACTTC. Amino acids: CASSVEVGSSSYEQYF.

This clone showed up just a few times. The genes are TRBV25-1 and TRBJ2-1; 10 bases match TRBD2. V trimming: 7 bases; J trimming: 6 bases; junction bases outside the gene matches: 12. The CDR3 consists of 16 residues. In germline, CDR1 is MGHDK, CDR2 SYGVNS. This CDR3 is CASMVWWPSGSNEQFF. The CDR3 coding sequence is TGTGCCAGCATGGTTTGGTGGCCTAGCGGGAGCAATGAGCAGTTCTTC.

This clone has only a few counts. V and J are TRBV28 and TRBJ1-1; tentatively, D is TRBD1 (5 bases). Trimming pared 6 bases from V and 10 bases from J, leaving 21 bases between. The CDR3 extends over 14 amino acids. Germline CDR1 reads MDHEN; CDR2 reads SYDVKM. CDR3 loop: CASSLGTPTPRAFF. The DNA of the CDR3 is TGTGCCAGCAGCCTCGGGACTCCGACCCCGAGAGCTTTCTTT.